This T cell receptor (beta chain) came from a study of shared clonotypes between healthy human individuals. Study observations and caveats: Rarefaction showed sorted-subset sequencing was incomplete despite large depth. The authors sampled blood alone, and tissue repertoires likely differ. Several donors held about 5% of naive CD4 clonotypes in common.

As to this clone: Its antigen is still unknown.

There are 14 residues in the CDR3. Germline CDR1 reads SNHLY; CDR2 reads FYNNEI. V gave up 1 base and J gave up 14 bases; unmatched junction bases: 9. Original handling: Owing to the provision of junction-only sequences devoid of quality scores by immunoSEQ, filtering differed. The repertoire was sequenced with immunoSEQ multiplex PCR; TCRdb's copy has only in-frame clones and lacks some. For V, J and clone size, that table is used; D and trimming come from the DNA. The sample comprises fewer than 3 million clones, 85% to 95% of which are singletons, and 0.3% to 0.4% rests with the top ten. This clonotype originated in a man in his late teens or twenties in good health. Some clones in this sample may be carry-over from other donors' samples. Sequencing was done on a sample of naive CD4+ T cells from PBMCs. Documented subset: CD45RA+ positively selected. This sequence joins TRBV2 and TRBJ1-4, with TRBD1 matching over 8 bases. CDR3 in amino acids: CASSEVSGGDSLFF. The CDR3 DNA sequence: TGTGCCAGCAGTGAAGTTTCAGGGGGCGACAGCCTGTTTTTT.